The 3 T cell receptor beta chains presented below share a single source sample, sequenced in a study of breast tumors, draining lymph nodes, adjacent tissues. TCRdb itself ran the multiplex PCR reads through MiXCR, one entry per CDR3 protein. The sample holds approximately 210,000 distinct CDR3 sequences, about a third seen once. Axillary draining lymph nodes of breast cancer patients supplied the node samples. Sequenced: axillary lymph node tissue. The receptors derive from a female donor with breast cancer. Some clones in this sample may be carry-over from other donors' samples.

There are many counts of this clonotype. The genes are TRBV6-6 and TRBJ2-5, with 7 bases fitting TRBD1. After removal of 6 bases from V and 3 bases from J, the junction contained 4 bases not matched to a gene. CDR1 and CDR2 (germline): MNHNY, SVGAGI (reference sequence). CDR3 length: 13 amino acids. The CDR3 bases are TGTGCCAGCAGCGGGACAGCCAAAGAGACCCAGTACTTC. Translated, it gives CASSGTAKETQYF.

This clonotype was picked up one time. This chain connects TRBV14 to TRBJ1-1; no definite D call. Trimming pared 8 bases from V and 4 bases from J, leaving 14 bases between. Germline V gene data show CDR1 as SGHDN and CDR2 as FVKESK. The CDR3 is 13 amino acids. The CDR3 protein is CASSPSGSTEAFF. The CDR3 bases are TGTGCCAGCTCACCGTCCGGGAGCACTGAAGCTTTCTTT. Full variable domain (remainder filled in from reference TRBV14 and TRBJ1-1): EAGVTQFPSHSVIEKGQTVTLRCDPISGHDNLYWYRRVMGKEIKFLLHFVKESKQDESGMPNNRFLAERTGGTYSTLKVQPAELEDSGVYFCASSPSGSTEAFFGQGTRLTVV.

This clonotype was counted at least ten times. V is TRBV5-8 and J is TRBJ2-2; D call uncertain. In germline, CDR1 is SGHTS, CDR2 YDEGEE. The ends were cut back, 0 bases at V and 2 bases at J, with 11 bases in the middle. The length of the CDR3 is 16 residues. For the CDR3, the DNA is TGTGCCAGCAGCTTGGACCCAGGCATCAACACCGGGGAGCTGTTTTTT. It codes for CASSLDPGINTGELFF.